This T cell receptor beta chain was observed in a study of T cells in tuberculosis. Looking at the study overall: CD1B tetramers identified T cells specific for mycobacterial lipid GMM. In South Africa, adults with active tuberculosis were compared with IGRA-negative and latently infected IGRA-positive adolescents.

Data came from immunoSEQ multiplex PCR; TCRdb stores just in-frame clones and leaves some out. The table includes about 34,000 clones, around 97% detected once. Notes on the study in general: GMM-specific TCRs were nearer to active tuberculosis alpha repertoires, suggesting expansion. Shorter CDR3-alpha in active tuberculosis partly drove smaller distances.

Comments on this clone: Its specificity is unknown.

The receptor comes from a donor between 10 and 35 years old with latent tuberculosis or without tuberculosis infection. Sequenced sample: PBMCs.

The DNA for the CDR3 is TGCGCCAGCACCTCCGGGACAGGGTTTAGGGAAGCTTTCTTT. As protein: CASTSGTGFREAFF. The chain uses TRBV5-1 and TRBJ1-1; the match to TRBD1 covers 9 bases. The germline V gene encodes CDR1 SGHRS and CDR2 YFSETQ. The CDR3 is made up of 14 amino acids. V was pared by 6 bases and J by 8 bases, with 11 bases of the junction left unmatched.